A single sample gave rise to the 28 T cell receptor beta chains below, sequenced in a study of T cells in Graves' hyperthyroidism and ophthalmopathy. RNA transcripts yielded amplified TCR beta CDR3 regions. HTBI primers drove first-round RT-PCR of the TCR CDR3. TCRdb ran MiXCR on the multiplex PCR reads and lists one entry per CDR3 protein. The sample holds roughly 290,000 distinct CDR3 sequences, about 14% seen once. Sequencing used blood. The source of these receptors is a woman in her twenties or thirties with Graves' hyperthyroidism that later progressed to Graves' ophthalmopathy.

This clonotype has ten or more counts. The V and J genes are TRBV3-1 and TRBJ1-2; 7 positions agree with TRBD1. Trimming removed 4 bases from V and 4 bases from J; junction bases left unmatched: 3. The CDR3 contains 13 residues. Germline loops: CDR1 LGHDT, CDR2 YNNKEL (reference sequence). DNA of the CDR3: TGTGCCAGCAGCCGGGACAGTCTCTATGGCTACACCTTC. It is translated as CASSRDSLYGYTF.

This clonotype showed up just a few times. The conserved closing phenylalanine or tryptophan is absent in this CDR3, likely reflecting a read error. The chain has TRBV28 and TRBJ2-5, with D perhaps matching TRBD2 (6 bases). There are 15 residues in the CDR3. Deletions cut 6 bases from V and 1 base from J, with 15 bases between. Germline CDR1 reads MDHEN; CDR2 reads SYDVKM. The chain's CDR3 is CASRGTGRFQETQYL. In DNA form, the CDR3 reads TGTGCCAGCAGAGGTACCGGGAGATTCCAAGAGACCCAGTACCTC.

This clonotype was counted many times. This chain connects TRBV11-1 to TRBJ2-2; D may be TRBD2 (5 bases). The CDR3 loop spans 15 amino acids. Germline V gives CDR1 SGHAT, CDR2 FQDESV (reference sequence). V shed 5 bases and J shed 6 bases, with 16 bases lying between them. CDR3 region: CASSDEAVVPGELFF. The CDR3 DNA reads TGTGCCAGCAGCGACGAAGCGGTGGTTCCCGGGGAGCTGTTTTTT.

This clonotype was observed many times. The rearrangement links TRBV30 to TRBJ1-1; D gene uncertain. CDR1 and CDR2 (germline): GTSNPN, SVGIG (reference sequence). The CDR3 covers 12 residues. V was cut by 1 base and J by 3 bases, with 6 bases left in between. The CDR3 DNA sequence: TGTGCCTGGAGTGAGCAGTACACTGAAGCTTTCTTT. Translated, it gives CAWSEQYTEAFF.

This clonotype was counted ten times or more. The rearrangement links TRBV29-1 to TRBJ2-3; D gene ambiguous. V lost 2 bases to trimming and J lost 6 bases, with 6 bases between them. The germline V gene encodes CDR1 SQVTM and CDR2 ANQGSEA. CDR3 length: 11 residues. The CDR3 spells CSVEKWDTQYF. CDR3 in DNA: TGCAGCGTTGAAAAGTGGGATACGCAGTATTTT.

This clonotype was counted many times. V gene TRBV28 combines with J gene TRBJ2-1; 8 bases are a match to TRBD2. V shed 8 bases and J 12 bases; nucleotides not matched to a gene: 6. This CDR3 contains 11 residues. Germline assignment: CDR1 MDHEN and CDR2 SYDVKM. The CDR3 bases are TGTGCCAGCGGAGGGGCGGGAGGGCAGTTCTTC. Protein: CASGGAGGQFF.

This clonotype was detected ten times or more. A much larger clone sits a single nucleotide away, making a read error possible. This chain uses TRBV7-2 with TRBJ2-7; D not certain. The V and J ends lost 1 base and 4 bases respectively, with 5 bases between them. Germline assignment: CDR1 SGHTA and CDR2 FQGNSA. CDR3 length equals 12 residues. CDR3: CASSLGRYEQYF. For the CDR3, the DNA is TGTGCCAGCAGCTTAGGGCGATACGAGCAGTACTTC.

Details on this clonotype: A much larger clone lies one base from this, so it may be a read error. The chain combines TRBV4-3 with TRBJ2-7, with 9 nucleotides matching TRBD1. With V trimmed by 5 bases and J by 4 bases, 9 bases remained unmatched. The CDR3 spans 15 residues. Germline values: CDR1 LGHNA, CDR2 YSLEER. This CDR3 reads CASSFQDRGFYEQYF. The CDR3 DNA sequence: TGCGCCAGCAGCTTCCAGGACAGGGGTTTTTACGAGCAGTACTTC.

This clonotype has a count of ten or more. The chain couples TRBV7-6 to TRBJ2-3; no reliable D call. Germline CDR1 and CDR2: SGHVS and FNYEAQ. This CDR3 spans 13 amino acids. V shed 3 bases and J shed 2 bases, with 6 bases lying between them. CDR3 loop: CASSFGPTDTQYF. The CDR3 DNA sequence: TGTGCCAGCAGCTTTGGACCCACAGATACGCAGTATTTT.

This clonotype was picked up a small number of times. The chain joins TRBV6-2 or TRBV6-3 to TRBJ2-7, with 8 nucleotides matching TRBD1. The CDR3 totals 14 residues. V was clipped by 6 bases and J by 3 bases; unmatched bases: 7. CDR1 and CDR2 from the germline V gene are MNHEY and SVGEGT. The CDR3 protein is CASRDRGQFYEQYF. CDR3 coding DNA: TGTGCCAGCAGAGACAGGGGACAGTTCTACGAGCAGTACTTC.

The J gene is TRBJ2-1, the V gene TRBV5-1, with D possibly being TRBD2 (5 bases). CDR3 length equals 17 residues. The germline V and J ends were trimmed by 1 base and 0 bases, with 14 bases remaining between them. Germline CDR1 and CDR2: SGHRS and YFSETQ. CDR3 residues: CASSLSVGASSYNEQFF. CDR3 DNA: TGCGCCAGCAGCTTGTCAGTGGGAGCCTCCTCCTACAATGAGCAGTTCTTC.

This clonotype has more than one count but fewer than ten. This chain uses TRBV25-1 with TRBJ1-6; D perhaps matches TRBD1 (6 bases). The CDR3 length is 14 residues. V was clipped by 10 bases and J by 7 bases, with 17 bases between them. CDR1 and CDR2 (germline): MGHDK, SYGVNS. CDR3 nucleotides: TGTGCCACTCGGACAGAACTTCAAAATTCACCCCTCCACTTT. It translates to CATRTELQNSPLHF.

This clonotype was observed many times. The CDR3 DNA sequence: TGTGCCAGCAGCAGGGGGGGGAAGGGACTGGGGAACACCGGGGAGCTGTTTTTT. Translated, it gives CASSRGGKGLGNTGELFF. J is TRBJ2-2 and V is TRBV6-1, with D perhaps given as TRBD1 or TRBD2 (7 bases each). V lost 6 bases and J 1 base, leaving 21 bases between the germline ends. The CDR3 has 18 amino acids. Germline CDR1 reads MNHNS; CDR2 reads SASEGT.

This clonotype was recorded at least ten times. The V and J genes are TRBV20-1 and TRBJ1-1; maybe TRBD1 (6 bases). V was shortened by 3 bases and J by 0 bases, with 20 bases between the two germline ends. The CDR3 length is 17 residues. Germline assignment: CDR1 DFQATT and CDR2 SNEGSKA (reference sequence). The CDR3 DNA reads TGCAGTGCTAGGGGCCCCACAGGGTGGAGGGTGAACACTGAAGCTTTCTTT. This gives the protein CSARGPTGWRVNTEAFF.

Many counts were recorded for this clonotype. The genes are TRBV30 and TRBJ1-1; D might be TRBD1 (5 bases). Trimming shortened V by 5 bases and J by 3 bases, and 19 bases separated the two germline ends. Germline values: CDR1 GTSNPN, CDR2 SVGIG (reference sequence). CDR3 size: 15 residues. The CDR3 sequence: CAWAKGRVEDTEAFF. The DNA for the CDR3 is TGTGCCTGGGCAAAGGGCAGGGTGGAGGACACTGAAGCTTTCTTT.

This clonotype was seen ten or more times. The rearrangement uses TRBV6-5 and TRBJ1-1, with TRBD1 as a possible D gene (6 bases). Germline CDR1 MNHEY, CDR2 SVGAGI. The CDR3 contains 18 residues. Trimming cost V 0 bases and J 1 base, with 18 bases left between them. The CDR3 nucleotides are TGTGCCAGCAGTTACTCTAAGGGGGTAGGGACGGGGAACACTGAAGCTTTCTTT. It encodes CASSYSKGVGTGNTEAFF.

This clonotype was found a few times. This rearrangement joins TRBV24-1 to TRBJ2-7, with D uncertain. Germline CDR1 is KGHDR and CDR2 is SFDVKD. V dropped 5 bases and J dropped 1 base, with 11 bases sitting between them. This CDR3 has 14 residues. This CDR3 reads CATSGSADSYEQYF. CDR3 DNA sequence: TGTGCCACCAGTGGTTCGGCAGATTCCTACGAGCAGTACTTC.

This clonotype was seen at least ten times. The chain has TRBV7-6 and TRBJ2-7; TRBD2 matches 10 bases. V was pared by 5 bases and J by 2 bases, with 6 bases of the junction left unmatched. The CDR3 covers 15 residues. Germline CDR1 is SGHVS and CDR2 is FNYEAQ. CDR3 nucleotide sequence: TGTGCCAGCAGCCGTCAGACTAGCGGGCCCTACGAGCAGTACTTC. It specifies CASSRQTSGPYEQYF.

This clonotype was recorded many times. The V gene is TRBV28, the J gene TRBJ2-7, with D tentatively TRBD1 (8 bases). CDR1 is MDHEN and CDR2 is SYDVKM in the germline V gene. Trimming left V 4 bases short and J 2 bases short, with 24 bases between. This CDR3 has 18 residues. The CDR3 loop reads CASSSSRQGRAGTYEQYF. CDR3 sequence (DNA): TGTGCCAGCAGTTCAAGTCGACAGGGGCGAGCGGGGACCTACGAGCAGTACTTC.

This clonotype has at least ten counts. The chain links TRBV6-2 or TRBV6-3 to TRBJ2-7; D unclear. With 0 bases removed from V and 3 bases from J, the gap between germline ends came to 15 bases. The CDR3 is 16 amino acids. The V gene's germline CDR1 is MNHEY and CDR2 SVGEGT. CDR3 region: CASSYSVGTAIYEQYF. For the CDR3, the DNA is TGTGCCAGCAGTTACTCGGTTGGTACAGCCATCTACGAGCAGTACTTC.

This clonotype appeared many times. The V call is TRBV24-1, the J call TRBJ2-7; no clear D. The CDR3 has 13 amino acids. Looked up from germline, CDR1 is KGHDR and CDR2 is SFDVKD. V lost 4 bases and J lost 1, with 7 bases in between. The CDR3 loop is CATSENLSYEQYF. The CDR3 DNA sequence: TGTGCCACCAGTGAGAATTTGTCCTACGAGCAGTACTTC.

This clonotype has ten or more counts. The chain is built from TRBV3-1 and TRBJ2-2; 9 bases are shared with TRBD1. V was pared by 7 bases and J by 2 bases, with 5 bases of the junction left unmatched. Germline values: CDR1 LGHDT, CDR2 YNNKEL (reference sequence). The CDR3 length is 15 residues. This chain's CDR3 is CASNRQGVNTGELFF. Here the CDR3 DNA reads TGTGCCAGCAACCGACAGGGGGTAAACACCGGGGAGCTGTTTTTT. Full variable domain (missing parts from reference TRBV3-1 and TRBJ2-2): DTAVSQTPKYLVTQMGNDKSIKCEQNLGHDTMYWYKQDSKKFLKIMFSYNNKELIINETVPNRFSPKSPDKAHLNLHINSLELGDSAVYFCASNRQGVNTGELFFGEGSRLTVL.

This clonotype was seen at least ten times. The chain couples TRBV11-2 to TRBJ2-3; D might be TRBD1 (6 bases). The CDR3 consists of 14 residues. The germline V gene has CDR1 SGHAT and CDR2 FQNNGV. Trimming left V 7 bases short and J 1 base short, with 12 bases between. CDR3 sequence: CASKQGLGTDTQYF. The CDR3 DNA reads TGTGCCAGCAAACAGGGTTTGGGCACAGATACGCAGTATTTT.

This clonotype turned up a few times. This may be a read error, as it is one base from a much larger clone. The rearrangement joins TRBV27 to TRBJ2-3; the match to TRBD1 covers 7 bases. CDR3 length: 14 amino acids. Germline values: CDR1 MNHEY, CDR2 SMNVEV (reference sequence). V trimming: 6 bases; J trimming: 4 bases; junction bases outside the gene matches: 7. Here the CDR3 DNA reads TGTGCCAGCAGCTCGACAGGGAGCCCAGATACGCAGTATTTT. Encoded protein: CASSSTGSPDTQYF.

This clonotype came up many times. A much more abundant neighbour one base away suggests this may be a read error. The chain recombines TRBV18 with TRBJ1-5; no firm D call. The CDR3 covers 13 residues. CDR1 and CDR2 from the germline V gene are KGHSH and LQKENI. Trimming stripped 5 bases from V and 7 bases from J, with 12 bases between. DNA for the CDR3: TGTGCCAGCTCATCCGACCGAAGACAGCCCCAGCATTTT. It is translated as CASSSDRRQPQHF.

This clonotype was counted many times. This rearrangement joins TRBV6-2 or TRBV6-3 to TRBJ2-2; TRBD2 is a possible D gene (5 bases). The V and J ends lost 8 bases and 6 bases respectively, with 22 bases between them. Germline CDR1 is MNHEY and CDR2 is SVGEGT. This CDR3 contains 16 residues. The CDR3 DNA reads TGTGCCAGCGGCGAGGGCTTGTGGTTAGAGGCCGGGGAGCTGTTTTTT. Protein sequence: CASGEGLWLEAGELFF.

The J gene is TRBJ1-2, the V gene TRBV6-2 or TRBV6-3, with D possibly matching TRBD1 (6 bases). V shed 2 bases and J shed 3 bases, with 13 bases lying between them. The CDR3 totals 15 residues. Germline-derived CDR1 and CDR2 are MNHEY and SVGEGT. The CDR3 nucleotides read TGTGCCAGCAGTTACGCACAGGACAGTTACTATGGCTACACCTTC. Protein product: CASSYAQDSYYGYTF.

This clonotype was counted only a few times. J is TRBJ1-1 and V is TRBV19, with D unresolved. V dropped 3 bases and J dropped 1 base, with 9 bases sitting between them. Germline V lookup: CDR1 LNHDA, CDR2 SQIVND (reference sequence). This CDR3 region has 14 residues. CDR3 DNA: TGTGCCAGTAGTATGTGGAATGCGAACACTGAAGCTTTCTTT. This codes for CASSMWNANTEAFF.